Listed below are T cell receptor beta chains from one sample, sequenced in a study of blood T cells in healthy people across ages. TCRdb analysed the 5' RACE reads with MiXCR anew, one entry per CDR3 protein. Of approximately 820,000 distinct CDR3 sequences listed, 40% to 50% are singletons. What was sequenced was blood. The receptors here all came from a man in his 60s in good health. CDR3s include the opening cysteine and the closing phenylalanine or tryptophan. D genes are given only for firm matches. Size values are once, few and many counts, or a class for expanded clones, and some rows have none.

CASSQTVGAREQYF,TGTGCCAGCAGCCAAACGGTCGGGGCGCGGGAGCAGTACTTC,TRBV5-5,once,-,TRBJ2-7
CSARGVRGQETQYF,TGCAGTGCTAGAGGGGTCAGGGGTCAAGAGACCCAGTACTTC,TRBV20-1,-,-,TRBJ2-5
CASGLRKRPKEQFF,TGTGCCAGCGGCCTCCGAAAAAGGCCCAAGGAGCAGTTCTTC,TRBV28,-,-,TRBJ2-1
CSAGDTGSSVETQYF,TGCAGTGCTGGAGACACCGGGTCCAGCGTAGAGACCCAGTACTTC,TRBV20-1,few,-,TRBJ2-5
CASSYPVSGTGTNTEAFF,TGTGCCAGCAGTTACCCAGTATCCGGGACAGGGACGAACACTGAAGCTTTCTTT,TRBV6-2/TRBV6-3,-,TRBD1,TRBJ1-1
CASSLVTSGVSMDTQYF,TGTGCCAGCAGCTTAGTGACTAGCGGGGTCTCCATGGATACGCAGTATTTT,TRBV7-2,-,TRBD2,TRBJ2-3
CASSQRGGYGYTF,TGCGCCAGCAGCCAACGGGGGGGGTATGGCTACACCTTC,TRBV4-1,few,-,TRBJ1-2
CASSHPLASGGRSYNEQFF,TGCGCCAGCAGCCACCCGCTGGCTAGCGGGGGTCGCTCCTACAATGAGCAGTTCTTC,TRBV4-1,many,TRBD2,TRBJ2-1
CASSVTGSYAEQYF,TGTGCCAGCAGCGTGACAGGTTCCTACGCAGAGCAGTACTTC,TRBV28,-,-,TRBJ2-5
CSARVRRGIDQPQHF,TGCAGTGCTAGAGTAAGGCGGGGGATTGATCAGCCCCAGCATTTT,TRBV20-1,-,-,TRBJ1-5
CSVEQTGLTEAFF,TGCAGCGTTGAGCAGACAGGGCTAACTGAAGCTTTCTTT,TRBV29-1,-,TRBD1,TRBJ1-1
CASRQEDRGSYGYTF,TGCGCCAGCAGACAAGAGGACAGGGGAAGCTATGGCTACACCTTC,TRBV4-3,-,TRBD1,TRBJ1-2
CASSSGGIPSYEQYF,TGTGCCAGCAGCTCGGGGGGGATCCCCTCGTACGAGCAGTACTTC,TRBV7-6,-,TRBD2,TRBJ2-7
CASRRGDRDLSPLHF,TGTGCCAGCAGAAGAGGGGACAGGGACCTTTCACCCCTCCACTTT,TRBV11-2,-,TRBD1,TRBJ1-6
CASSATGGLANEKLFF,TGTGCCAGCAGTGCGACAGGGGGTTTAGCTAATGAAAAACTGTTTTTT,TRBV6-1,once,TRBD1,TRBJ1-4
CASSWKAGAATEAFF,TGTGCCAGCAGTTGGAAGGCGGGGGCGGCCACTGAAGCTTTCTTT,TRBV27,-,-,TRBJ1-1
CASSQEARQPQHF,TGCGCCAGCAGCCAAGAGGCACGACAGCCCCAGCATTTT,TRBV4-1,-,-,TRBJ1-5
CASSGSAQDGYTF,TGTGCCAGCAGCGGGTCGGCACAGGATGGCTACACCTTC,TRBV9,-,-,TRBJ1-2
CASKPTGPRLVSGELFF,TGTGCCAGCAAACCGACAGGGCCTCGTTTGGTTTCCGGGGAGCTGTTTTTT,TRBV28,-,TRBD1,TRBJ2-2
CASSVVAGQETQYF,TGTGCCAGCAGCGTGGTAGCCGGACAAGAGACCCAGTACTTC,TRBV3-1,-,-,TRBJ2-5
CSARERGDYNEQFF,TGCAGTGCTAGAGAGCGGGGAGACTACAATGAGCAGTTCTTC,TRBV20-1,few,-,TRBJ2-1
CASSLVQGPNTEAFF,TGTGCCAGCAGCTTAGTCCAGGGCCCGAACACTGAAGCTTTCTTT,TRBV7-9,-,-,TRBJ1-1